This TCR beta chain is drawn from a study of blood T cells in healthy people across ages. Whole-study findings and limits: Estimates drawn from one million T cells were deemed to understate diversity. A strong correlation was seen between TCR beta diversity and naive T cell percentage. It was not possible, with unsorted PBMCs, to conclusively compare naive and antigen-experienced cells.

The use of a sample-barcoded 5' primer and a J-beta primer mix characterized a second PCR of about 7 to 12 cycles. TCRdb re-called the 5' RACE reads through MiXCR, storing one row per CDR3 protein. The sample shows 1.2 million to 1.5 million distinct CDR3 sequences, around 59% of them seen only once. On this clonotype: Antigen: not known.

The study drew donors from healthy Caucasian individuals in Russia aged about 6 to 95. This CDR3 region has 15 residues. The ends lost 3 bases at V and 2 bases at J; junction bases unmatched: 6. The germline gives CDR1 DFQATT, CDR2 SNEGSKA (reference sequence). V gene TRBV20-1 combines with J gene TRBJ1-5; 8 nucleotides agree with TRBD1. Input material: blood. This TCR derives from a young man in good health. CDR3 nucleotides: TGCAGTGCTAGTTGGGGGACAGGCCGCAATCAGCCCCAGCATTTT. Translated, it gives CSASWGTGRNQPQHF.